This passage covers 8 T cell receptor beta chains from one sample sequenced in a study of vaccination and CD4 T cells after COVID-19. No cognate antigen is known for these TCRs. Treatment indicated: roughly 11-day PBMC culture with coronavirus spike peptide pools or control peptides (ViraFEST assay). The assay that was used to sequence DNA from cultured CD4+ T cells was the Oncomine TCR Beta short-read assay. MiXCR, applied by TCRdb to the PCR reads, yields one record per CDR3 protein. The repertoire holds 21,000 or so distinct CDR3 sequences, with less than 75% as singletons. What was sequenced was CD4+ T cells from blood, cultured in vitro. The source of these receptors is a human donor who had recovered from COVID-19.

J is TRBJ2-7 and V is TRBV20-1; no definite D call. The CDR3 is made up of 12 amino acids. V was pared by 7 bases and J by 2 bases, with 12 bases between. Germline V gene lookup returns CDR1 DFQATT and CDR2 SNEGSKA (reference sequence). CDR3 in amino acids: CSGRADPYEQYF. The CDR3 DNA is TGCAGTGGTAGGGCAGACCCCTACGAGCAGTACTTC.

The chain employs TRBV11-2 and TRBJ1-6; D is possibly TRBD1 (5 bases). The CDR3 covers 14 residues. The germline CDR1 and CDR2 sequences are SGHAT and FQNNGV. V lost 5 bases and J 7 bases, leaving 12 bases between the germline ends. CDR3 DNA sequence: TGTGCCAGCAGCCCGGGACGTATAAATTCACCCCTCCACTTT. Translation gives CASSPGRINSPLHF.

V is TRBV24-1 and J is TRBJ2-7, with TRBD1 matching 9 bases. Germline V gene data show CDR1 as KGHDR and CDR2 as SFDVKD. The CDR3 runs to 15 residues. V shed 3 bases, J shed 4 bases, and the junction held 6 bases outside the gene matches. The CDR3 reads CATSDKQGARYEQYF. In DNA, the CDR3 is TGTGCCACCAGTGATAAACAGGGGGCGCGGTACGAGCAGTACTTC.

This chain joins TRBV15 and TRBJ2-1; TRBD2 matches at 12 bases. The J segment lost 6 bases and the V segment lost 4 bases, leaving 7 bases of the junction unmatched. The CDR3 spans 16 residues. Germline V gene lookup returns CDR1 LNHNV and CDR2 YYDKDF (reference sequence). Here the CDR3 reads CATSKELAGGGNEQFF. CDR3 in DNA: TGTGCCACCAGCAAAGAACTAGCGGGAGGAGGCAATGAGCAGTTCTTC.

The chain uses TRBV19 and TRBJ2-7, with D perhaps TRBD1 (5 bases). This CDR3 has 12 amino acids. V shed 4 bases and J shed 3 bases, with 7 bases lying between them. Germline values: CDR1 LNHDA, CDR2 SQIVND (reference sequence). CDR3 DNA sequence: TGTGCCAGTAGTACCGACAGCTACGAGCAGTACTTC. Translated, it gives CASSTDSYEQYF.

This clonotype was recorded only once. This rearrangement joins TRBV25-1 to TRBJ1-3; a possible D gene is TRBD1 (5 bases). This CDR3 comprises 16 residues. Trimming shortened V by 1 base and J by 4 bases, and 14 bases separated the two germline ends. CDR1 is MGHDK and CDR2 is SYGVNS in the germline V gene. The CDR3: CASSESGGTGGNTIYF. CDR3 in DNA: TGTGCCAGCAGTGAATCGGGCGGGACTGGAGGAAACACCATATATTTT.

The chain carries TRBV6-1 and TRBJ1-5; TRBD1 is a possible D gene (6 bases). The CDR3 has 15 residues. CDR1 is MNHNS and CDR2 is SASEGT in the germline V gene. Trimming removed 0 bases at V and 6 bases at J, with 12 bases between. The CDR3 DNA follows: TGTGCCAGCAGTGAAGCATTGGGGGCAGGTCAGCCCCAGCATTTT. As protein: CASSEALGAGQPQHF.

The CDR3 reads CSARGDRTYGYTF. The DNA of the CDR3 is TGCAGTGCTAGAGGAGACAGGACGTATGGCTACACCTTC. The rearrangement joins TRBV20-1 to TRBJ1-2; possible D gene TRBD1, 6 bases. Germline CDR1 reads DFQATT; CDR2 reads SNEGSKA (reference sequence). The CDR3 is made up of 13 amino acids. V lost 1 base and J 5 bases, leaving 11 bases between the germline ends.